One T cell receptor beta chain is described in this entry. Its antigen is as yet unknown. The entry originates in a study of identical twins. Whole-study findings and limits: With monozygotic twins, out-of-frame TCR alpha sharing exceeded what models estimated.

TCRdb ran MiXCR on the 5' RACE reads and lists one entry per CDR3 protein. The table has 300,000 to 350,000 distinct CDR3 sequences, roughly 12% seen once. Healthy Caucasians supplied all donations. These data were likewise used in another study, on yellow fever vaccine responses in identical twins.

The sequencing sample was made of CD8+ T cells sorted from blood. The source of this sequence is a woman aged 18-29 years in good health.

CDR3 sequence: CATSRGEDTQYF. In DNA, the CDR3 is TGTGCCACCAGCAGGGGGGAGGATACGCAGTATTTT. The rearrangement uses TRBV15 and TRBJ2-3; D is tentatively TRBD1 or TRBD2 (5 bases each). V lost 3 bases, J lost 6 bases, and 7 bases lay in between. From germline, CDR1 is LNHNV and CDR2 YYDKDF (reference sequence). CDR3 length: 12 amino acids.